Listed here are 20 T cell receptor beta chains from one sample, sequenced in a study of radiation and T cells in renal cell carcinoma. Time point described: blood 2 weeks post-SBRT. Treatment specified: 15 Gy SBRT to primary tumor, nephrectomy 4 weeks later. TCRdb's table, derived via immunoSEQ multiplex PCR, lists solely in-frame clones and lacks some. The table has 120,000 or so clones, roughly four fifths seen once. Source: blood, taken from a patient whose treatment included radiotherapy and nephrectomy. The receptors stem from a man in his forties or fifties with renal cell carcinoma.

CDR3: CAISELGARNQPQHF. In DNA form, the CDR3 reads TGTGCCATCAGTGAGCTGGGGGCCCGCAATCAGCCCCAGCATTTT. This sequence joins TRBV10-3 and TRBJ1-5; D might be TRBD1 (6 bases). Between the trimmed V and J ends, which lost 2 bases and 2 bases, there was a span of 10 bases. CDR3 length: 15 amino acids. CDR1 is ENHRY, CDR2 SYGVKD, per germline.

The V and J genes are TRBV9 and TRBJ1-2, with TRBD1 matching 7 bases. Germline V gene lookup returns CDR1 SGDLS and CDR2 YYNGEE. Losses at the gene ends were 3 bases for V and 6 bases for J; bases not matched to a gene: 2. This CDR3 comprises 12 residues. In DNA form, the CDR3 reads TGTGCCAGCAGCGCGGACAGGCATGGCTACACCTTC. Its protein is CASSADRHGYTF.

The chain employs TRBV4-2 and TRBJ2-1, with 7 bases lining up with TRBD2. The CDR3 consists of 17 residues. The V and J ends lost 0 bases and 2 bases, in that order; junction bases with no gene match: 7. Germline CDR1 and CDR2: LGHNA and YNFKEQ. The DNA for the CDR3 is TGTGCCAGCAGCCAAGATCGGGACTATGGGACCTACAATGAGCAGTTCTTC. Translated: CASSQDRDYGTYNEQFF.

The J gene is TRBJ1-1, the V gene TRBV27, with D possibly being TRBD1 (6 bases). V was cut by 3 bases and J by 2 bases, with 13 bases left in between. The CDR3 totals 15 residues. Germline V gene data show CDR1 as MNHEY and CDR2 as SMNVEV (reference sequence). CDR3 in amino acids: CASSFSGTYNTEAFF. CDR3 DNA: TGTGCCAGCAGTTTTTCCGGGACATACAACACTGAAGCTTTCTTT.

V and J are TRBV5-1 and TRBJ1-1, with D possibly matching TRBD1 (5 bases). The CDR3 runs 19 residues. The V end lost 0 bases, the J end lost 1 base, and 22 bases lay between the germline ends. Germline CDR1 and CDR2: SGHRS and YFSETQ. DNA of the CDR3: TGCGCCAGCAGCTTGGACCAAAGGGGACGTTCGGTCGGGAACACTGAAGCTTTCTTT. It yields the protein CASSLDQRGRSVGNTEAFF.

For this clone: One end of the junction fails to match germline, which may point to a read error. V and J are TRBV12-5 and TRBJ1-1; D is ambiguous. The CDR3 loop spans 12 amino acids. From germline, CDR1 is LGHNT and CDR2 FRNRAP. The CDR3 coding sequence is TGTGCTAGTGGTTTGGTAAACATTGAAGCTTTCTTT. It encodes CASGLVNIEAFF. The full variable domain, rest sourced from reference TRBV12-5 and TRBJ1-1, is DARVTQTPRHKVTEMGQEVTMRCQPILGHNTVFWYRQTMMQGLELLAYFRNRAPLDDSGMPKDRFSAEMPDATLATLKIQPSEPRDSAVYFCASGLVNIEAFFGQGTRLTVV.

The CDR3 is CASSLGGGISYEQYF. CDR3 sequence (DNA): TGCGCCAGCAGCTTGGGAGGGGGGATTTCCTACGAGCAGTACTTC. The V call is TRBV5-1, the J call TRBJ2-7; D might be TRBD1 or TRBD2, each matching 6 bases. Germline V gives CDR1 SGHRS, CDR2 YFSETQ. The CDR3 has 15 amino acids. Trimming shortened V by 0 bases and J by 1 base, and 11 bases separated the two germline ends.

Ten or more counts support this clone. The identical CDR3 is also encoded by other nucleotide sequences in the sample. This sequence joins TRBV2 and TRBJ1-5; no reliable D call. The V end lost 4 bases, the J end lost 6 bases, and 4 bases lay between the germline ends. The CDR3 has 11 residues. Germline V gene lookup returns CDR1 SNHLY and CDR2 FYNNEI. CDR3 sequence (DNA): TGTGCCAGCAGTGTAGGTCAGCCCCAGCATTTT. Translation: CASSVGQPQHF.

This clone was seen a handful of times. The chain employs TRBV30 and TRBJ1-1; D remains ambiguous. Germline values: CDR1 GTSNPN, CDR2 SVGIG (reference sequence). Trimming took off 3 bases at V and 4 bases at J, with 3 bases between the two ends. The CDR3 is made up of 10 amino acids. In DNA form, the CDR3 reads TGTGCCTGGAGGACCACTGAAGCTTTCTTT. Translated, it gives CAWRTTEAFF.

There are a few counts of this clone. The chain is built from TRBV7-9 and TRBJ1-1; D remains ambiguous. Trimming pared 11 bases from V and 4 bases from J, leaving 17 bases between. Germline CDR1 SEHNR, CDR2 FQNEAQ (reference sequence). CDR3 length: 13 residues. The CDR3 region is CACFSGWGTEAFF. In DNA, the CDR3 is TGTGCCTGCTTCTCGGGGTGGGGCACTGAAGCTTTCTTT.

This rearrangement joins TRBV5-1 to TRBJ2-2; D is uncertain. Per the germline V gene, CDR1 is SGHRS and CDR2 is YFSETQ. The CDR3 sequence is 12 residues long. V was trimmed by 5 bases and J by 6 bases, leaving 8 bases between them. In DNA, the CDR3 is TGCGCCAGCAGATCCACATCCGGGGAGCTGTTTTTT. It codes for CASRSTSGELFF.

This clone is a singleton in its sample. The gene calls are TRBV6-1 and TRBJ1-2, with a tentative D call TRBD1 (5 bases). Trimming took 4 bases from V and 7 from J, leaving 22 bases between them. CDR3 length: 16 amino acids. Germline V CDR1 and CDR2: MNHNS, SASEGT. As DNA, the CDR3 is TGTGCCAGCAGTGCTTGGCAGGGCCAGATGGGTATTGGCTACACCTTC. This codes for CASSAWQGQMGIGYTF.

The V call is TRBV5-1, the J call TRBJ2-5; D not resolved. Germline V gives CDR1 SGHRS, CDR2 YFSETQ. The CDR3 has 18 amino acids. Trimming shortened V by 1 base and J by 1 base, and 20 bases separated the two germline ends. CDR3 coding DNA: TGCGCCAGCAGCTTGTCGGGTTTCGGACGGTCGATCCAAGAGACCCAGTACTTC. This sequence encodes CASSLSGFGRSIQETQYF.

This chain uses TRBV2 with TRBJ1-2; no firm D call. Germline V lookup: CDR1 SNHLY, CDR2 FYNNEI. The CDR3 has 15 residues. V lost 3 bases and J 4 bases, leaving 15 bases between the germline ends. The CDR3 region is CASSDGGPGSYGYTF. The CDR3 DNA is TGTGCCAGCAGTGACGGAGGACCCGGGTCCTATGGCTACACCTTC.

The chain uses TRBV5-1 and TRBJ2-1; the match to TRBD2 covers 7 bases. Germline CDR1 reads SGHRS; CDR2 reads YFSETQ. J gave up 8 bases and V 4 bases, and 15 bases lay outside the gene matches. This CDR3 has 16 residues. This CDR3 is CASSPTPTSLRDEQFF. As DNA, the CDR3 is TGCGCCAGCAGCCCAACCCCGACTAGCCTAAGGGATGAGCAGTTCTTC.

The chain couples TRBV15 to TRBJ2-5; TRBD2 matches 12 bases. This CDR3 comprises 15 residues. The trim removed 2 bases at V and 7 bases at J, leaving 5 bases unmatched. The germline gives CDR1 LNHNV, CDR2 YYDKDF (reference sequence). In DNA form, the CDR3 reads TGTGCCACCAGCAGACCGACTAGCGGGAGCTTGACCCAGTACTTC. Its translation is CATSRPTSGSLTQYF.

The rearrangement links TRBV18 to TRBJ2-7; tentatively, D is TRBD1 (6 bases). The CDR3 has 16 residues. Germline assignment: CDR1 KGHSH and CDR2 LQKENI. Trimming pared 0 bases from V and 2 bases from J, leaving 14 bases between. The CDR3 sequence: CASSPPRAGVAYEQYF. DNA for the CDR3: TGTGCCAGCTCACCACCGAGGGCAGGGGTGGCCTACGAGCAGTACTTC.

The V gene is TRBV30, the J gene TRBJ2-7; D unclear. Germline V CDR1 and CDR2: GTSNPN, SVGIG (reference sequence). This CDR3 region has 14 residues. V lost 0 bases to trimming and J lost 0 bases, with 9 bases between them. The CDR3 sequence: CAWSVHTDSYEQYF. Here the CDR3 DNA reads TGTGCCTGGAGTGTCCATACCGACTCCTACGAGCAGTACTTC.

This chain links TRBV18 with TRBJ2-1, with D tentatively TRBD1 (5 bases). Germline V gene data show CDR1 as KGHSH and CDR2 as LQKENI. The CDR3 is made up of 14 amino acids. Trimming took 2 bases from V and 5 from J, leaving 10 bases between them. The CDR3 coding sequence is TGTGCCAGCTCACCAACCGACAGAGACAATGAGCAGTTCTTC. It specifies CASSPTDRDNEQFF.

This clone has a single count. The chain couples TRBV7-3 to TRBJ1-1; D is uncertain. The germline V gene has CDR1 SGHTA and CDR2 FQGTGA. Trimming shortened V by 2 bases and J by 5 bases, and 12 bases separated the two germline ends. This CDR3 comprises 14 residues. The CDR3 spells CASSLGQRGTEAFF. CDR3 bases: TGTGCCAGCAGCTTAGGGCAGCGGGGTACTGAAGCTTTCTTT.